This T cell receptor (beta chain) derives from a study of T-cell memory formation after mild COVID-19. The germline V and J ends were trimmed by 0 bases and 4 bases, with 9 bases remaining between them. CDR3 length equals 14 residues. In germline, CDR1 is SGHRS, CDR2 YFSETQ. TCRdb recomputed calls from the 5' RACE reads with MiXCR, one row per CDR3 protein. The sample yields over 150,000 distinct CDR3 sequences, about 18% seen once. The material sequenced was PBMCs or a T cell subset sorted from them (not recorded which). The TCR was taken from a man in his late teens or twenties who had mild COVID-19 (a few samples of this study predate the infection). Cell type and time point are not known. This chain uses TRBV5-1 with TRBJ2-3; perhaps TRBD1 as D (7 bases). The CDR3 sequence is CASSLAGGSDTQYF. CDR3 in DNA: TGCGCCAGCAGCTTGGCAGGGGGGTCAGATACGCAGTATTTT.